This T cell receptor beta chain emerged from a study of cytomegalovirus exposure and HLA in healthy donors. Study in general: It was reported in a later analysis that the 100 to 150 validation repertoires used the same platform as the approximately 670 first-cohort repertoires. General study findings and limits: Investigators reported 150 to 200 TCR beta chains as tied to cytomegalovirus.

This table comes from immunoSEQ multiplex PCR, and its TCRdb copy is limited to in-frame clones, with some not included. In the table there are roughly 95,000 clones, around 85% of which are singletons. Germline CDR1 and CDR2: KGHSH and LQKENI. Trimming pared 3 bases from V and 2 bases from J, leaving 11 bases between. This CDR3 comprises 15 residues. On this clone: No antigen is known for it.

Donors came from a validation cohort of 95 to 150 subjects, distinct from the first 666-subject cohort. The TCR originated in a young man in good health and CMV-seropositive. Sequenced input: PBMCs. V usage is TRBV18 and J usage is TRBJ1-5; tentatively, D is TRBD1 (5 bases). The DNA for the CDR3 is TGTGCCAGCTCACCGGCAGGGCCGGGCAATCAGCCCCAGCATTTT. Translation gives CASSPAGPGNQPQHF.